This TCR beta chain comes out of a study of T-cell memory formation after mild COVID-19. Study overall: Across donors, TCR clusters were largely donor specific. Study-level points and caveats: Contracting clones from day 15 to 85 had balanced CD4/CD8; later expanders favoured CD4+. CD4+ clones that contracted lay mainly in CM and EM; CD8+ ones lay in EMRA.

Barcoded TCR alpha and TCR beta cDNA libraries with UMIs came from 5'RACE using constant-segment primers. TCRdb recomputed calls from the 5' RACE reads with MiXCR, one row per CDR3 protein. The repertoire holds 40,000 to 55,000 distinct CDR3 sequences, with 10% to 15% as singletons. This clonotype was counted only a few times. The antigen remains unidentified. The germline V gene has CDR1 KGHDR and CDR2 SFDVKD. The CDR3 has 14 amino acids. V dropped 3 bases and J dropped 8; count of bases not matched to a gene: 4. The clonotype was recovered from a man aged 18 to 30 who had mild COVID-19 (a few samples of this study predate the infection). Cell type and time point are not known. What was sequenced was PBMCs or a T cell subset sorted from them (not recorded which). The chain uses TRBV24-1 and TRBJ2-1, with TRBD2 identical over 9 bases. CDR3 amino acids: CATSDPGLAHEQFF. In nucleotides, the CDR3 is TGTGCCACCAGTGATCCGGGACTAGCCCATGAGCAGTTCTTC.